This T cell receptor (beta chain) was identified in a study of blood T cell repertoires in COVID-19. Overall study: COVID-19 samples from acute and convalescent phases originated in the United States, Italy and Spain. The cDNA or gDNA used as material had been derived from T cells, B-cell-depleted T cells, or PBMCs.

Per the original methods: Estimation of nucleated cell counts was performed using reference gene primer amplification. Method: immunoSEQ multiplex PCR; TCRdb's copy keeps in-frame clones and lacks some. V, J and clone size are those of that table, while D and trimming were read from the DNA. The repertoire holds fewer than 400,000 clones, approximately 86% seen once, with less than 3.5% in the top ten. The TCR sequence derives from a human donor in a cohort sampled during active COVID-19. Material: peripheral blood.

CDR3 residues: CASTGQPDSPLHF. CDR3 DNA sequence: TGTGCCAGCACCGGACAGCCGGATTCACCCCTCCACTTT. V is TRBV2 and J is TRBJ1-6; a weak D match, TRBD1 (6 bases). V lost 7 bases, J lost 8 bases, and 12 bases lay in between. Looked up from germline, CDR1 is SNHLY and CDR2 is FYNNEI. The CDR3 sequence is 13 residues long.